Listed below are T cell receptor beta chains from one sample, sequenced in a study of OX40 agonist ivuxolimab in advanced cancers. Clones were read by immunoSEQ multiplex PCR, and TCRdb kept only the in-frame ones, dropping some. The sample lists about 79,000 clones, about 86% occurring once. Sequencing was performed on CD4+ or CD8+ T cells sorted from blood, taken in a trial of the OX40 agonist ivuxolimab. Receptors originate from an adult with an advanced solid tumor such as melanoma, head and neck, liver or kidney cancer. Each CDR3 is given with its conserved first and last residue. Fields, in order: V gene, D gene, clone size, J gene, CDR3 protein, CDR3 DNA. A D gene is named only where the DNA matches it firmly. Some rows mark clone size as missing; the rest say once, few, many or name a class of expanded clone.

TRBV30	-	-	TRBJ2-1	CAWSVNEQFF	TGTGCCTGGAGTGTAAATGAGCAGTTCTTC
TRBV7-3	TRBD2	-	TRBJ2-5	CASSSRTSLVTQYF	TGTGCCAGCAGCTCCAGGACTAGTCTTGTGACCCAGTACTTC
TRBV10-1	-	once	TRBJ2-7	CASSAQVKGWQYF	TGCGCCAGCAGTGCCCAGGTGAAAGGATGGCAGTACTTC
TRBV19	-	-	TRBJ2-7	CASSIGTIGYEQYF	TGTGCCAGTAGTATAGGGACGATCGGCTACGAGCAGTACTTC
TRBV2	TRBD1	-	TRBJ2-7	CASRLDRGEYYEQYF	TGTGCCAGCAGGCTTGACAGGGGTGAATACTACGAGCAGTACTTC
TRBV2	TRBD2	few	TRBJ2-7	CASSLKGLAGYEQYF	TGTGCCAGCAGTCTCAAGGGCCTAGCGGGCTACGAGCAGTACTTC
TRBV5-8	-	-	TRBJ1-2	CASSLVLGTSYGYTF	TGTGCCAGCAGCTTGGTTCTGGGGACTTCCTATGGCTACACCTTC
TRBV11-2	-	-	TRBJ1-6	CASTITPGYSPLHF	TGTGCCAGCACCATTACCCCGGGTTATTCACCCCTCCACTTT
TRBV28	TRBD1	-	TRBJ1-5	CASSSGQGPPPQHF	TGTGCCAGCAGTTCGGGACAGGGCCCTCCGCCCCAGCATTTT
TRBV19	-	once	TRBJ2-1	CASSPRAGEQFF	TGTGCCAGTAGTCCCAGGGCAGGCGAGCAGTTCTTC
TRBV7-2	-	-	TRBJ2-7	CASSPNYEQYF	TGTGCCAGCAGCCCCAACTACGAGCAGTACTTC
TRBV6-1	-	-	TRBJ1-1	CASTETLNTEAFF	TGTGCCAGCACGGAGACACTGAACACTGAAGCTTTCTTT
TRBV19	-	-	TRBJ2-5	CASSIIGKETQYF	TGTGCCAGTAGTATCATCGGGAAAGAGACCCAGTACTTC
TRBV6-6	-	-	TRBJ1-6	CASSPTGGNSPLHF	TGTGCCAGCAGCCCGACAGGCGGTAATTCACCCCTCCACTTT
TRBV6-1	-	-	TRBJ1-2	CASSEVLKLNYGYTF	TGTGCCAGCAGTGAAGTATTGAAACTTAACTATGGCTACACCTTC
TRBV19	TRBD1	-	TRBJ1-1	CASSAQGVGTEAFF	TGTGCCAGTAGCGCTCAGGGGGTGGGCACTGAAGCTTTCTTT
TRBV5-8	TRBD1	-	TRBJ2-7	CASSLPGTGYYEQYF	TGTGCCAGCAGCTTACCCGGGACAGGGTACTACGAGCAGTACTTC
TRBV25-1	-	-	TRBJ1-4	CASSDQRGYGTNEKLFF	TGTGCCAGCAGTGATCAGAGGGGGTACGGGACTAATGAAAAACTGTTTTTT
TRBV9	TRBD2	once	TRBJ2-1	CASSVGASGGYNEQFF	TGTGCCAGCAGCGTAGGTGCTAGCGGGGGCTACAATGAGCAGTTCTTC
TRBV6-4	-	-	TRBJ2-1	CASSVGPSVFNEQFF	TGTGCCAGCAGTGTGGGCCCCTCGGTATTCAATGAGCAGTTCTTC
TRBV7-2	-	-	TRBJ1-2	CASSSRGGISGYTF	TGTGCCAGCAGCTCCCGAGGGGGGATTAGTGGCTACACCTTC
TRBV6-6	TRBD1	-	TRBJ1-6	CASTEGQNNSPLHF	TGTGCCAGCACCGAGGGACAGAATAATTCACCCCTCCACTTT
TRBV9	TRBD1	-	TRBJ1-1	CASSVAPGTAEAFF	TGTGCCAGCAGCGTAGCCCCGGGGACAGCTGAAGCTTTCTTT
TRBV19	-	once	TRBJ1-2	CASSIRGIASVYGYTF	TGTGCCAGTAGTATTCGGGGAATAGCCTCAGTCTATGGCTACACCTTC
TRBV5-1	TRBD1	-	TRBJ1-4	CASSLALGGGNEKLFF	TGCGCCAGCAGCTTGGCCTTGGGAGGGGGCAATGAAAAACTGTTTTTT
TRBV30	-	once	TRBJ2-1	CAWSQVGLNYNEQFF	TGTGCCTGGAGTCAAGTCGGACTAAACTACAATGAGCAGTTCTTC
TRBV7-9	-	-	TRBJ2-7	CASSAGQGLQQYF	TGTGCCAGCAGCGCCGGTCAGGGTTTACAGCAGTACTTC
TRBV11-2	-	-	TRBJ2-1	CASSLDLYASASYNEQFF	TGTGCCAGCAGCTTAGATTTGTATGCTAGCGCTTCCTACAATGAGCAGTTCTTC
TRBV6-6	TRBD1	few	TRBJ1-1	CASSYSPDRAEAFF	TGTGCCAGCAGTTACTCCCCAGACAGGGCCGAAGCTTTCTTT
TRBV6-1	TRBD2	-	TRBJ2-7	CARGLVVYEQYF	TGTGCCAGAGGACTAGTGGTTTACGAGCAGTACTTC
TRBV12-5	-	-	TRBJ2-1	CASGLVSSYNEQFF	TGTGCTAGTGGTTTGGTAAGCTCCTACAATGAGCAGTTCTTC
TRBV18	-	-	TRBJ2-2	CASSPQGPMNTGELFF	TGTGCCAGCTCACCTCAGGGACCGATGAACACCGGGGAGCTGTTTTTT
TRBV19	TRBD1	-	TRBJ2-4	CASLEGGQGNIQYF	TGTGCCAGTCTGGAAGGAGGACAGGGGAACATTCAGTACTTC
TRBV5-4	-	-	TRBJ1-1	CASSLGGGITEAFF	TGTGCCAGCAGCTTGGGGGGGGGCATCACTGAAGCTTTCTTT
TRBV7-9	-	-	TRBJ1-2	CASSSYYGYTF	TGTGCCAGCAGCTCCTACTATGGCTACACCTTC
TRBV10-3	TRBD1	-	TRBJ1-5	CAISDSTGNQPQHF	TGTGCCATCAGTGACTCGACAGGGAATCAGCCCCAGCATTTT
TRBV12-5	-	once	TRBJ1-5	CASGPEGLAYQPQHF	TGTGCTAGTGGCCCCGAGGGTTTGGCGTATCAGCCCCAGCATTTT
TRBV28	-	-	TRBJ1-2	CASSADFYGYTF	TGTGCCAGCAGTGCAGATTTCTATGGCTACACCTTC
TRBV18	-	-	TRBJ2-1	CASSPPSMSYNEQFF	TGTGCCAGCTCACCACCAAGTATGAGTTACAATGAGCAGTTCTTC
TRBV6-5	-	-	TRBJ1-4	CASSYSYATNEKLFF	TGTGCCAGCAGTTACTCGTATGCAACTAATGAAAAACTGTTTTTT
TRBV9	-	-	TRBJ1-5	CASSPGAGQPQHF	TGTGCCAGCAGCCCCGGTGCGGGTCAGCCCCAGCATTTT
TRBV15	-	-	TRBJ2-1	CATRKEGSSYNEQFF	TGTGCCACCAGGAAAGAGGGGAGCTCCTACAATGAGCAGTTCTTC
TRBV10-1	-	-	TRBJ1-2	CASSESGGRGYTF	TGCGCCAGCAGTGAGTCTGGGGGCAGGGGCTACACCTTC
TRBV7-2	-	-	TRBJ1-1	CASSLGGMMNTEAFF	TGTGCCAGCAGCTTAGGGGGGATGATGAACACTGAAGCTTTCTTT
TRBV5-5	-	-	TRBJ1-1	CASSTLNTEAFF	TGTGCCAGCAGCACGCTGAACACTGAAGCTTTCTTT
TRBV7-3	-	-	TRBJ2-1	CASSPQGLLNEQFF	TGTGCCAGCAGCCCCCAGGGACTTCTTAATGAGCAGTTCTTC
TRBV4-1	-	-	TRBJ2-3	CASSQGLRRGSTDTQYF	TGCGCCAGCAGCCAAGGACTACGGAGGGGGAGCACAGATACGCAGTATTTT
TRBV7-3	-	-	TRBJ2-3	CASSDSGADTQYF	TGTGCCAGCAGCGACTCAGGGGCAGATACGCAGTATTTT
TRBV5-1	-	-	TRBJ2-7	CATRYLVYF	TGCGCCACCAGGTACTTGGTGTACTTC
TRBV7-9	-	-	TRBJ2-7	CASSSRRSPYEQYF	TGTGCCAGCAGCTCACGCCGGTCACCTTACGAGCAGTACTTC
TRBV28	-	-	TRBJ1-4	CASSLSDLVNEKLFF	TGTGCCAGCAGTTTAAGCGACCTTGTTAATGAAAAACTGTTTTTT
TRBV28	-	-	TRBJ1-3	CASKQGASGNTIYF	TGTGCCAGCAAACAGGGCGCCTCTGGAAACACCATATATTTT
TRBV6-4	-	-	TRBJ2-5	CASRGGGGGYQETQYF	TGTGCCAGCAGGGGTGGGGGCGGTGGCTACCAAGAGACCCAGTACTTC